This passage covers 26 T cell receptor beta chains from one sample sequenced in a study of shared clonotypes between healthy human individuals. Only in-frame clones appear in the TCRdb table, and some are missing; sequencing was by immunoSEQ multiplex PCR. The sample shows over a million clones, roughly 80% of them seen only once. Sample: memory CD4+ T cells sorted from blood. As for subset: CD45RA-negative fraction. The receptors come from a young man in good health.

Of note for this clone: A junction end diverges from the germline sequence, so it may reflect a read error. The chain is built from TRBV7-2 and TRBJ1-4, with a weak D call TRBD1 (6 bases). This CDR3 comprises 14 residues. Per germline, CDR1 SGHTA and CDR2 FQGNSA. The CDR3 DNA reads TGTGCCAACAGCTCGACAGGAAATGGGGAAAAACTGTTTTTT. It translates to CANSSTGNGEKLFF.

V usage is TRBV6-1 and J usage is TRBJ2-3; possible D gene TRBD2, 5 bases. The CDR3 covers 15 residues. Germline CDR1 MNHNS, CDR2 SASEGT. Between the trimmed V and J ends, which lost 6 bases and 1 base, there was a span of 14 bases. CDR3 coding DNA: TGTGCCAGCAGGACCGGAGGCGACCGCACAGATACGCAGTATTTT. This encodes CASRTGGDRTDTQYF.

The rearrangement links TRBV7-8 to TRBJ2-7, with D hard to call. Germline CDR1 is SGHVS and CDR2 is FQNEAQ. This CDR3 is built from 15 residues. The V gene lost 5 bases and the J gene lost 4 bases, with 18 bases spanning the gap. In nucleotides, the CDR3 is TGTGCCAGCAGCCCCCCGTGGATCAACATGTACGAGCAGTACTTC. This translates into CASSPPWINMYEQYF.

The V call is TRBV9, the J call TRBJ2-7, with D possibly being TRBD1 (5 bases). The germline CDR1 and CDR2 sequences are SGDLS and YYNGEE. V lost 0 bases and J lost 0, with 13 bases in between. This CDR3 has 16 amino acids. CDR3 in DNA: TGTGCCAGCAGCGTAGCCGACAGTCCTCCCTCCTACGAGCAGTACTTC. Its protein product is CASSVADSPPSYEQYF. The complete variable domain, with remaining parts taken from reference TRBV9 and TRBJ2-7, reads DSGVTQTPKHLITATGQRVTLRCSPRSGDLSVYWYQQSLDQGLQFLIQYYNGEERAKGNILERFSAQQFPDLHSELNLSSLELGDSALYFCASSVADSPPSYEQYFGPGTRLTVT.

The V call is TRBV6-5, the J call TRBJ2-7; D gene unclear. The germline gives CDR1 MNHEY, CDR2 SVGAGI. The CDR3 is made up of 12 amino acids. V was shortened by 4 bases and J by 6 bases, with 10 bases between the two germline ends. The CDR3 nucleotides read TGTGCCAGCAGTTTTGGGGAACGCGAGCAGTACTTC. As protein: CASSFGEREQYF.

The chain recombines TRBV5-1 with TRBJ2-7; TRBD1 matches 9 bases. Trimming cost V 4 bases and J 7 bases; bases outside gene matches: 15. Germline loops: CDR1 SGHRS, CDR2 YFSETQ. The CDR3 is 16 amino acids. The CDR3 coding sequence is TGCGCCAGCAGCAGTGCGCCGGGACAGGGTTTGCGGGAGCAGTACTTC. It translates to CASSSAPGQGLREQYF.

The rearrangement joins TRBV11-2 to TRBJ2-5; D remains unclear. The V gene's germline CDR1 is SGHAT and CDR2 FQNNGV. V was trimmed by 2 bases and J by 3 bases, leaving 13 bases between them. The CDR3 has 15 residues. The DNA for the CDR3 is TGTGCCAGCAGCTTATCGGCAGCAACGGAAGAGACCCAGTACTTC. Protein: CASSLSAATEETQYF.

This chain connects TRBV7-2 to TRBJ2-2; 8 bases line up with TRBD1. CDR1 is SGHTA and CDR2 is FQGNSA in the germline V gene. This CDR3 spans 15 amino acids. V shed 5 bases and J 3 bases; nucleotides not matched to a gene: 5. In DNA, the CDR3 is TGTGCCAGCAGCCTAGGACAGGGAGACACCGGGGAGCTGTTTTTT. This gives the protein CASSLGQGDTGELFF.

CDR3 residues: CAWSVTSGGGTGELFF. The CDR3 DNA reads as TGTGCCTGGAGTGTCACCTCAGGGGGGGGAACCGGGGAGCTGTTTTTT. The chain joins TRBV30 to TRBJ2-2; D is possibly TRBD1 or TRBD2 (7 bases each). Trimming removed 0 bases at V and 5 bases at J, with 16 bases between. The CDR3 loop spans 16 amino acids. The germline gives CDR1 GTSNPN, CDR2 SVGIG (reference sequence).

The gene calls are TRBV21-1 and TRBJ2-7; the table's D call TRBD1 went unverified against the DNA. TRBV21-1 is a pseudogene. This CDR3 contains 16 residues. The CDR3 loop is CASSKGAEQGPYEQYF. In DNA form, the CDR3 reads TGTGCCAGCAGCAAAGGAGCGGAACAGGGTCCGTACGAGCAGTACTTC.

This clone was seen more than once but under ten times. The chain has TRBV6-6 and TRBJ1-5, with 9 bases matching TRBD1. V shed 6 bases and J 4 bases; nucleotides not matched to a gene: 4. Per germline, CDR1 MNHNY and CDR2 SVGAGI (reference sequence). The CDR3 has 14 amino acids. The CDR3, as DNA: TGTGCCAGCAGAGGACAGGGGATTAATCAGCCCCAGCATTTT. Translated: CASRGQGINQPQHF.

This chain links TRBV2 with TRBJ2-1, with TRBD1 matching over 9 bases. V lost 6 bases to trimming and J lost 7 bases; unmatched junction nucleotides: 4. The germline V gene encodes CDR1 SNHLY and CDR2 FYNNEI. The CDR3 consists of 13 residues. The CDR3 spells CASRGTGRNEQFF. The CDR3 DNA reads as TGTGCCAGCAGGGGGACAGGGAGAAATGAGCAGTTCTTC.

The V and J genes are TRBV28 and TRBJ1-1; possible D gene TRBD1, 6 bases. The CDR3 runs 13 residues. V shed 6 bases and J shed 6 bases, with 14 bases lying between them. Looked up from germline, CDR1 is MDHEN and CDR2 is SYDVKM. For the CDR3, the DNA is TGTGCCAGCAGCCTACAGGGAATCGCTGAAGCTTTCTTT. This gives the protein CASSLQGIAEAFF.

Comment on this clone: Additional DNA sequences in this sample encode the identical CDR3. The CDR3: CASSLAQGGYGYTF. DNA of the CDR3: TGCGCCAGCAGCTTGGCCCAGGGCGGGTATGGCTACACCTTC. The V and J genes are TRBV5-1 and TRBJ1-2; possible D gene TRBD1, 5 bases. The germline CDR1 and CDR2 sequences are SGHRS and YFSETQ. V was pared by 0 bases and J by 5 bases, with 11 bases between. CDR3 length equals 14 residues.

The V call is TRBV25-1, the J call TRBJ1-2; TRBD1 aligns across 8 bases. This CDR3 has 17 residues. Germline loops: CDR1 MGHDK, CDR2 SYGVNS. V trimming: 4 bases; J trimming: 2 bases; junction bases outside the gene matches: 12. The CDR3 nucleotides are TGTGCCAGCAGTGCAATAAACCCTCGGACAGGGAACTATGGCTACACCTTC. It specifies CASSAINPRTGNYGYTF.

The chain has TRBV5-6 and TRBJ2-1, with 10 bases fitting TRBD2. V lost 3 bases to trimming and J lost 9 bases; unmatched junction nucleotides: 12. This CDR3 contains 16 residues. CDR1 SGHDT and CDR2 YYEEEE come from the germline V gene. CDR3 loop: CASSSRRLAGLPEQFF. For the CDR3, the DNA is TGTGCCAGCAGCTCAAGAAGACTAGCGGGCCTACCTGAGCAGTTCTTC. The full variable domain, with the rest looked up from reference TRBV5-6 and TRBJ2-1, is DAGVTQSPTHLIKTRGQQVTLRCSPKSGHDTVSWYQQALGQGPQFIFQYYEEEERQRGNFPDRFSGHQFPNYSSELNVNALLLGDSALYLCASSSRRLAGLPEQFFGPGTRLTVL.

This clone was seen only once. The CDR3 region is CASSWGDRGRNGELFF. Here the CDR3 DNA reads TGTGCCAGCAGCTGGGGCGACAGGGGGCGAAACGGGGAGCTGTTTTTT. The V call is TRBV11-3, the J call TRBJ2-2, with 10 bases identical to TRBD1. The CDR3 has 16 residues. Germline CDR1 reads SGHNT; CDR2 reads YENEEA. After removal of 4 bases from V and 7 bases from J, the junction contained 9 bases not matched to a gene.

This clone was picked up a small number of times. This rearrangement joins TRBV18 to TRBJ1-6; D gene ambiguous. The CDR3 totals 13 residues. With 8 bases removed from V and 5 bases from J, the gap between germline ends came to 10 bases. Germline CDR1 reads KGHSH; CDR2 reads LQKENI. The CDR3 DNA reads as TGTGCCAGCGCTGACTATCATAATTCACCCCTCCACTTT. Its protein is CASADYHNSPLHF.

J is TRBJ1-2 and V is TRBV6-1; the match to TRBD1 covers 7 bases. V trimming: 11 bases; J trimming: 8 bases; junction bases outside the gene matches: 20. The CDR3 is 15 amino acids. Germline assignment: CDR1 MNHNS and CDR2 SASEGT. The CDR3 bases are TGTGCCCTTCTTACCGGGACAGCGTCTACGGGGGGCTACACCTTC. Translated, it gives CALLTGTASTGGYTF.

CDR3 in amino acids: CASSPPGDSYEQYF. Written as DNA, the CDR3 is TGTGCCAGCTCACCACCGGGGGACTCCTACGAGCAGTACTTC. The rearrangement links TRBV18 to TRBJ2-7; either TRBD1 or TRBD2 may fit D (5 bases each). Trimming removed 0 bases at V and 0 bases at J, with 6 bases between. CDR3 length: 14 residues. Germline CDR1 and CDR2: KGHSH and LQKENI.

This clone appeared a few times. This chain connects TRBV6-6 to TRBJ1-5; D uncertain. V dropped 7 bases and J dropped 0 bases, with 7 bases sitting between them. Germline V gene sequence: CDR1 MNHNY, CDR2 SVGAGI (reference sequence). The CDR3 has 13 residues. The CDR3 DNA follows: TGTGCCAGCATGGTCCATAGCAATCAGCCCCAGCATTTT. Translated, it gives CASMVHSNQPQHF.

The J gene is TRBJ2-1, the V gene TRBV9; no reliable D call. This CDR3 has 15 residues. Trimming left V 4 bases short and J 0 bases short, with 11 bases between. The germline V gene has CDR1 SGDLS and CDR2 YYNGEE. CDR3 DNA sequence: TGTGCCAGCAGCACCGGAGTATTCTCCTACAATGAGCAGTTCTTC. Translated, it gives CASSTGVFSYNEQFF.

The CDR3 protein is CASSADRGWTGELFF. DNA for the CDR3: TGTGCCAGCAGCGCGGACAGGGGTTGGACCGGGGAGCTGTTTTTT. The chain uses TRBV11-2 and TRBJ2-2; 9 nucleotides match TRBD1. Germline CDR1 reads SGHAT; CDR2 reads FQNNGV. With 5 bases clipped from V and 5 bases from J, the junction kept 6 bases outside the gene matches. The CDR3 spans 15 residues.

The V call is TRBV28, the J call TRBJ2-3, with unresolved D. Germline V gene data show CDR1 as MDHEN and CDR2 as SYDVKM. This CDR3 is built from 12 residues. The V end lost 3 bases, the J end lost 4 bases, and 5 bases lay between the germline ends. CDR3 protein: CASSFGPDTQYF. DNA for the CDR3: TGTGCCAGCAGTTTCGGCCCAGATACGCAGTATTTT.

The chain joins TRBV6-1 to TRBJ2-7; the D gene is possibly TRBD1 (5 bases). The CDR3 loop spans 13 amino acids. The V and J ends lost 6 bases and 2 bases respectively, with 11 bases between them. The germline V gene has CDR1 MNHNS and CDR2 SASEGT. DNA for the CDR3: TGTGCCAGCAGGAAAGACAGTACCTACGAGCAGTACTTC. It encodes CASRKDSTYEQYF.

For the CDR3, the DNA is TGTGCCAGCAGCTTAGATACGGGGACCATCAATCAGCCCCAGCATTTT. Amino acid sequence: CASSLDTGTINQPQHF. The chain recombines TRBV7-2 with TRBJ1-5; D might be TRBD1 (5 bases). The length of the CDR3 is 16 residues. V dropped 1 base and J dropped 3 bases, with 13 bases sitting between them. Germline V gene sequence: CDR1 SGHTA, CDR2 FQGNSA.